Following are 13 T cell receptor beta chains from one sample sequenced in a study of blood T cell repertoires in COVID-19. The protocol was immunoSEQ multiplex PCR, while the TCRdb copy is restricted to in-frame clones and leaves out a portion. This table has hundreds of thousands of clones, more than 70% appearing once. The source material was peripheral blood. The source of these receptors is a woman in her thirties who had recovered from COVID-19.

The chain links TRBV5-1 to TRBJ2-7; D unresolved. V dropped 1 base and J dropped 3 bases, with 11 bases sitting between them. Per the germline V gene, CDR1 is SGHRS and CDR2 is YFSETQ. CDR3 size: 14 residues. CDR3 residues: CASSLSPGSYEQYF. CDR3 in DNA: TGCGCCAGCAGCTTGTCGCCAGGCAGCTACGAGCAGTACTTC.

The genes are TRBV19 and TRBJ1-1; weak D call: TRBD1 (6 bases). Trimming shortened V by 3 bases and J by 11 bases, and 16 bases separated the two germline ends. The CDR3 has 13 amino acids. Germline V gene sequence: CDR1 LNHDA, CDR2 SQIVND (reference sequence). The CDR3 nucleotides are TGTGCCAGTAGTATGTCTGAGGGGGTCCGGGCTTTCTTT. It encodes CASSMSEGVRAFF.

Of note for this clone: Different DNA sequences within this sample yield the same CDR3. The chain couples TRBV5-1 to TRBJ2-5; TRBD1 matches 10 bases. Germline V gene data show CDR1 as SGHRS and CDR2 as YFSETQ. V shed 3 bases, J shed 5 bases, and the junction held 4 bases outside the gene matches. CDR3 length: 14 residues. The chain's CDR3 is CASSSTGGRETQYF. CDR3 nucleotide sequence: TGCGCCAGCAGCTCGACAGGGGGCCGGGAGACCCAGTACTTC.

The CDR3 sequence is CASSLTASRPETQYF. The CDR3 DNA is TGTGCCAGCAGTTTAACGGCCTCGAGGCCGGAGACCCAGTACTTC. The chain uses TRBV27 and TRBJ2-5, with D unresolved. Germline CDR1 reads MNHEY; CDR2 reads SMNVEV (reference sequence). Trimming removed 2 bases from V and 5 bases from J, with 15 bases in between. CDR3 size: 15 residues.

Written as DNA, the CDR3 is TGTGCCAGCTCACCGGGGGGAATTAATGAAAAACTGTTTTTT. This translates into CASSPGGINEKLFF. The chain recombines TRBV18 with TRBJ1-4; a weak D match, TRBD1 (5 bases). V lost 3 bases, J lost 4 bases, and 9 bases lay in between. CDR1 and CDR2 (germline): KGHSH, LQKENI. The CDR3 covers 14 residues.

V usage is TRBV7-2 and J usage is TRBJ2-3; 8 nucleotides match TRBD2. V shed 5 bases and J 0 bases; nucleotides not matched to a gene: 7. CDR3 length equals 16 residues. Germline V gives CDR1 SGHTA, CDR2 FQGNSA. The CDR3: CASSPRLATSTDTQYF. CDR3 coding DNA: TGTGCCAGCAGCCCCAGACTAGCGACTAGCACAGATACGCAGTATTTT.

The CDR3 spells CAWSQGREQYF. The CDR3 DNA reads as TGTGCCTGGAGTCAGGGTCGCGAGCAGTACTTC. The chain links TRBV30 to TRBJ2-7; D perhaps matches TRBD1 (5 bases). The V and J ends lost 2 bases and 6 bases respectively, with 8 bases between them. CDR1 is GTSNPN, CDR2 SVGIG, per germline (reference sequence). There are 11 residues in the CDR3.

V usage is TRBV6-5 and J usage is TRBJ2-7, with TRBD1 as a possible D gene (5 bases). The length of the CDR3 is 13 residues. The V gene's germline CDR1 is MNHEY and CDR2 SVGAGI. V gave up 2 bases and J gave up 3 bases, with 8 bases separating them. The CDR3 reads CASSYRGGYEQYF. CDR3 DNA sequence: TGTGCCAGCAGTTACAGGGGCGGCTACGAGCAGTACTTC.

The CDR3 coding sequence is TGTGCCTGGAGTCTCCAGGGGAATCAGCCCCAGCATTTT. It encodes CAWSLQGNQPQHF. This chain links TRBV30 with TRBJ1-5, with D possibly being TRBD1 (6 bases). CDR1 is GTSNPN and CDR2 is SVGIG in the germline V gene (reference sequence). CDR3 length: 13 amino acids. Trimming shortened V by 2 bases and J by 4 bases, and 9 bases separated the two germline ends. Together with reference TRBV30 and TRBJ1-5, the CDR3 gives the full variable domain: SQTIHQWPATLVQPVGSPLSLECTVEGTSNPNLYWYRQAAGRGLQLLFYSVGIGQISSEVPQNLSASRPQDRQFILSSKKLLLSDSGFYLCAWSLQGNQPQHFGDGTRLSIL.

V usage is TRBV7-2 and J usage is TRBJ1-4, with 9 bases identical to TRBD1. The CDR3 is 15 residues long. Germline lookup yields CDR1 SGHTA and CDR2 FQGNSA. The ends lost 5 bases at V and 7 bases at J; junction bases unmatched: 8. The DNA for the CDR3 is TGTGCCAGCAGCAGAGGGACAGGGTTATTTGAAAAACTGTTTTTT. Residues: CASSRGTGLFEKLFF.

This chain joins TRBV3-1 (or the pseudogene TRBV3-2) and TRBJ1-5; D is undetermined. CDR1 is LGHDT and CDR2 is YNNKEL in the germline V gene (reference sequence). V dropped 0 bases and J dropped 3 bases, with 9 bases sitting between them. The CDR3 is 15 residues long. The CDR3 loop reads CASSQDRLNNQPQHF. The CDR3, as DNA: TGTGCCAGCAGCCAAGACCGGTTAAACAATCAGCCCCAGCATTTT.

Written as DNA, the CDR3 is TGTGCCACCAGTGATTGCCTAACACTTCGACAGGGGAGGATTGACGAGCAGTACTTC. It translates to CATSDCLTLRQGRIDEQYF. The V call is TRBV24-1, the J call TRBJ2-7, with 8 bases fitting TRBD1. This CDR3 spans 19 amino acids. V shed 2 bases, J shed 5 bases, and the junction held 19 bases outside the gene matches. Germline assignment: CDR1 KGHDR and CDR2 SFDVKD.

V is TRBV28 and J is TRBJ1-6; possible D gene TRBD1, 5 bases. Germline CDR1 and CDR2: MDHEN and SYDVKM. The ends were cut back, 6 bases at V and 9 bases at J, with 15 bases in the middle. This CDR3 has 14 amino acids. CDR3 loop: CASRTDRPFSPLHF. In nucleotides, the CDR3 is TGTGCCAGCAGGACTGACAGACCATTTTCACCCCTCCACTTT.